These T cell receptor beta chains were read from a single sample in a study of technical replicates of blood from several donors. The protocol was immunoSEQ multiplex PCR, while the TCRdb copy is restricted to in-frame clones and leaves out a portion. The sample has about 76,000 clones, approximately 94% seen once. The sequenced sample consisted of T cells isolated from PBMCs. Receptors were obtained from a human donor in good health. The CDR3 runs from the conserved cysteine through the conserved F or W. The D gene is left open where the match is weak. Expanded clones get a size class; other rows say once, few or many, or leave the size out.

j_gene,v_gene,d_gene,abundance,CDR3nt,CDR3aa
TRBJ2-5,TRBV9,.,.,TGTGCCAGCAGCGTAGAGGTGGGAGGGGGAGAGACCCAGTACTTC,CASSVEVGGGETQYF
TRBJ2-5,TRBV19,.,once,TGTGCCAGTAGTATAGCCCAGGGTCTATTGGAGACCCAGTACTTC,CASSIAQGLLETQYF
TRBJ1-2,TRBV5-4,.,.,TGTGCCAGCAGCGCAAAAGAGGGCGGCTACACCTTC,CASSAKEGGYTF
TRBJ2-1,TRBV19,TRBD2,.,TGTGCCAGTAGTATAGCCGAGCGGGAGGTCAATGAGCAGTTCTTC,CASSIAEREVNEQFF
TRBJ2-5,TRBV7-9,.,.,TGTGCCAGCAGCTACTATGCTAACAGGGAAGAGACCCAGTACTTC,CASSYYANREETQYF
TRBJ2-7,TRBV5-1,.,.,TGCGCCAGCAGCCTTAGCGGAAGACTCTACGAGCAGTACTTC,CASSLSGRLYEQYF
TRBJ2-2,TRBV7-6,TRBD2,.,TGTGCCAGCAGCCCGCTAGCGGGTAACGCCGGGGAGCTGTTTTTT,CASSPLAGNAGELFF
TRBJ2-5,TRBV12-1,.,.,TGTGCCAGCAGCTTTAACAGTCAAGAGACCCAGTACTTC,CASSFNSQETQYF
TRBJ1-2,TRBV10-3,TRBD1,.,TGTGCCATCAGTGGGGGACAGGGCTATGGCTACACCTTC,CAISGGQGYGYTF
TRBJ2-3,TRBV14,.,.,TGTGCCAGCAGCCAAGGCTCAGGGTACACAGATACGCAGTATTTT,CASSQGSGYTDTQYF
TRBJ2-1,TRBV19,TRBD1,.,TGTGCCAGTAGTAGGGGACAGGGTATGATTATTGAGCAGTTCTTC,CASSRGQGMIIEQFF
TRBJ1-4,TRBV18,.,.,TGTGCCAGCTCACCCCTGGGCAGGGATGAAAAACTGTTTTTT,CASSPLGRDEKLFF
TRBJ2-3,TRBV5-1,TRBD2,.,TGCGCCAGCAGCTGGACTAGAACAGATACGCAGTATTTT,CASSWTRTDTQYF
TRBJ2-3,TRBV7-9,.,.,TGTGCCAGCAGCTTCGGACTTTCCACAGATACGCAGTATTTT,CASSFGLSTDTQYF
TRBJ1-1,TRBV11-2,.,.,TGTGCCAGCAGCTTAGATAATTTGGCAGGGGAAGCTTTCTTT,CASSLDNLAGEAFF
TRBJ1-2,TRBV7-9,.,.,TGTGCCAGCAGCTCGGGTGCGGGGTATGGCTACACCTTC,CASSSGAGYGYTF
TRBJ1-1,TRBV2,TRBD1,.,TGTGCCAGCAGGGAAGAAATACTGACAGGGGTGAACACTGAAGCTTTCTTT,CASREEILTGVNTEAFF
TRBJ1-2,TRBV7-6,TRBD1,.,TGTGCCAGCAGCCCCGGTTTGGGACAGGGTGATGGCTACACCTTC,CASSPGLGQGDGYTF
TRBJ1-1,TRBV4-1,TRBD1,.,TGCGCCAGCAGCCAGGGACAGGAAGCTTTCTTT,CASSQGQEAFF
TRBJ1-5,TRBV7-8,.,.,TGTGCCAGCAGCTTATCAGGGAACGGCAATCAGCCCCAGCATTTT,CASSLSGNGNQPQHF
TRBJ2-1,TRBV7-9,TRBD1,.,TGTGCCAGCAGCCCCCTACAGGGGTCCTACAATGAGCAGTTCTTC,CASSPLQGSYNEQFF
TRBJ1-1,TRBV7-6,.,.,TGTGCCAGCAGCCCCACCCGACAGCCACCCCTTAAGGTTTTCTTT,CASSPTRQPPLKVFF